These T cell receptor beta chains were read from a single sample in a study of shared clonotypes between healthy human individuals. Sequenced by immunoSEQ multiplex PCR; TCRdb stores in-frame clones only, minus some. The sample lists over a million clones, roughly 96% occurring once. The sequenced sample consisted of naive CD4+ T cells sorted from blood. The receptors derive from a man aged 25 to 40 in good health. The conserved cysteine and the conserved F or W are not part of the CDR3 here.

v_gene: TRBV25-1; CDR3aa: ASSESRVGETQY
v_gene: TRBV10-3; CDR3aa: AISESLATTYNEQF
v_gene: TRBV25-1; CDR3aa: ASSAGTSGDTGELF
v_gene: TRBV7-9; CDR3aa: ASSNRTGGRKGRTEAF
v_gene: TRBV5-5; CDR3aa: ASSPRADTQY
v_gene: TRBV9; CDR3aa: ASSSLGTYNEQF
v_gene: TRBV6-6; CDR3aa: ASSKTFTDTQY
v_gene: TRBV27; CDR3aa: ASSQGPYNEQF
v_gene: TRBV19; CDR3aa: ASSRTGGWSEQY
v_gene: TRBV10-1; CDR3aa: ASSRDSTYEQY
v_gene: TRBV14; CDR3aa: ASSPLGGLVHNEQF
v_gene: TRBV28; CDR3aa: ASTVAGRYEQY
v_gene: TRBV15; CDR3aa: ATSRDRGRAPNEQF
v_gene: TRBV5-8; CDR3aa: ASSQRRVAWGSGNTIY
v_gene: TRBV7-3; CDR3aa: ASSPSGGSSYNEQF
v_gene: TRBV9; CDR3aa: ASSVGGQNTEAF
v_gene: TRBV30; CDR3aa: AWQSRSGGVSGNTIY
v_gene: TRBV19; CDR3aa: ASSIPLAGGSTDTQY
v_gene: TRBV4-1; CDR3aa: ASSQGDRGEGYT
v_gene: TRBV27; CDR3aa: ASSSLSTLKGTEAF
v_gene: TRBV28; CDR3aa: ASSFTGTGLSAQY
v_gene: TRBV19; CDR3aa: ASRTGTEATDTQY
v_gene: TRBV5-4; CDR3aa: ASRKGGAGETQY
v_gene: TRBV29-1; CDR3aa: SVDARTSGISEQY
v_gene: TRBV18; CDR3aa: ASSREVNYGYT
v_gene: TRBV10-3; CDR3aa: AIRPTGLSGDTQY
v_gene: TRBV7-9; CDR3aa: ASSLIFGGSGSYNEQF
v_gene: TRBV19; CDR3aa: ASSLTAVNEQF
v_gene: TRBV2; CDR3aa: ASRRRILGVSQNTIY
v_gene: TRBV2; CDR3aa: ASAWRQSSYEQY
v_gene: TRBV9; CDR3aa: ASSVDVNQPQH
v_gene: TRBV5-1; CDR3aa: ASSPGLAVHNEQF
v_gene: TRBV6-5; CDR3aa: ASSPRGHEQY
v_gene: TRBV6-1; CDR3aa: ASRHGGNQPQH
v_gene: TRBV15; CDR3aa: ATSRGGGENQPQH
v_gene: TRBV5-4; CDR3aa: ASSPGREWYNEQF
v_gene: TRBV29-1; CDR3aa: SVSQVETQY
v_gene: TRBV28; CDR3aa: ASSFGWLGPRSDGYT
v_gene: TRBV5-4; CDR3aa: ASSSPHYEQY
v_gene: TRBV10-1; CDR3aa: ASSTKQGKGYNEQF
v_gene: TRBV15; CDR3aa: ASARGLYEAF
v_gene: TRBV10-2; CDR3aa: ASMRPRQEQF
v_gene: TRBV5-4; CDR3aa: ASSDRTGGDTEAF
v_gene: TRBV18; CDR3aa: ASSPFATGSENTIY
v_gene: TRBV27; CDR3aa: ASSLYIGTGKNTEAF
v_gene: TRBV28; CDR3aa: ASSLSDRNNQPQH
v_gene: TRBV23-1; CDR3aa: ASSPNSGQGYEKLF
v_gene: TRBV28; CDR3aa: ASSPPLGGGGANVLT
v_gene: TRBV4-3; CDR3aa: ASSQDSGTIY
v_gene: TRBV28; CDR3aa: ASSSPRVALSYEQY
v_gene: TRBV13; CDR3aa: ASSLRTGSYEQY
v_gene: TRBV18; CDR3aa: ASSPDRQGYGYT
v_gene: TRBV6-5; CDR3aa: ASSYLAGGAGELF
v_gene: TRBV7-2; CDR3aa: ASSSLDIQY
v_gene: TRBV5-4; CDR3aa: ASSLDGGLSGNTIY
v_gene: TRBV7-9; CDR3aa: ASSLRPSQGFNEKLF
v_gene: TRBV7-9; CDR3aa: ASSLTGVNTGELF
v_gene: TRBV11-3; CDR3aa: ASSLAAGLSSSGEQY
v_gene: TRBV11-3; CDR3aa: ASSKQQGAYTEAF
v_gene: TRBV27; CDR3aa: ASRQYSTNTEAF